Presented here are 32 T cell receptor beta chains from one specimen sequenced in a study of T cell changes during pregnancy in multiple sclerosis. Assay: immunoSEQ multiplex PCR; the TCRdb copy retains only in-frame clones and omits some. The table shows about 29,000 clones, with about nine tenths occurring only once. Material: CD8+ T cells from peripheral blood mononuclear cells, obtained before pregnancy. These receptors were taken from a female donor with multiple sclerosis, enrolled in a pregnancy study.

This clone was observed once. The V call is TRBV11-2, the J call TRBJ2-3; tentative D call: TRBD2 (5 bases). Germline V lookup: CDR1 SGHAT, CDR2 FQNNGV. V was cut by 5 bases and J by 5 bases, with 14 bases left in between. The CDR3 has 14 residues. CDR3 amino acids: CASSPQDGLDTQYF. DNA of the CDR3: TGTGCCAGCAGCCCCCAGGACGGACTAGATACGCAGTATTTT.

The chain uses TRBV7-8 and TRBJ2-5, with TRBD2 matching over 10 bases. Per the germline V gene, CDR1 is SGHVS and CDR2 is FQNEAQ. The CDR3 sequence is 15 residues long. The J segment lost 5 bases and the V segment lost 0 bases, leaving 3 bases of the junction unmatched. CDR3 DNA sequence: TGTGCCAGCAGCTTAGCGGTACTAGCGGGGGAGACCCAGTACTTC. As protein: CASSLAVLAGETQYF.

The chain joins TRBV4-2 to TRBJ2-1; 10 nucleotides align to TRBD2. This CDR3 comprises 17 residues. Unmatched junction bases numbered 10, after V lost 4 bases and J lost 4 bases. The germline gives CDR1 LGHNA, CDR2 YNFKEQ. CDR3 bases: TGTGCCAGCAGCCCTTATTCCACTAGCGGGATTTACAATGAGCAGTTCTTC. Its translation: CASSPYSTSGIYNEQFF.

The V call is TRBV6-6, the J call TRBJ2-3; TRBD1 might be the D (6 bases). The CDR3 has 13 amino acids. V dropped 10 bases and J dropped 2 bases, with 13 bases sitting between them. Germline V gene lookup returns CDR1 MNHNY and CDR2 SVGAGI (reference sequence). The DNA for the CDR3 is TGTGCCACCACAGGGATTACCACAGATACGCAGTATTTT. It is translated as CATTGITTDTQYF.

J is TRBJ2-5 and V is TRBV5-1; 12 bases are a match to TRBD2. Trimming took 0 bases from V and 5 from J; bases not matched to a gene: 5. This CDR3 has 16 residues. Germline assignment: CDR1 SGHRS and CDR2 YFSETQ. The CDR3 coding sequence is TGCGCCAGCAGCTTGGTTCTAGCGGGAGGGCCGGAGACCCAGTACTTC. It yields the protein CASSLVLAGGPETQYF.

The rearrangement joins TRBV18 to TRBJ2-1; 8 bases are a match to TRBD1. Germline assignment: CDR1 KGHSH and CDR2 LQKENI. J lost 7 bases, V lost 6 bases, and 8 bases had no gene match. CDR3 length: 14 amino acids. CDR3 coding DNA: TGTGCCAGCTCCGGATGGACAGGGTTAAATGAGCAGTTCTTC. It specifies CASSGWTGLNEQFF. Full variable domain (remainder filled in from reference TRBV18 and TRBJ2-1): NAGVMQNPRHLVRRRGQEARLRCSPMKGHSHVYWYRQLPEEGLKFMVYLQKENIIDESGMPKERFSAEFPKEGPSILRIQQVVRGDSAAYFCASSGWTGLNEQFFGPGTRLTVL.

The chain combines TRBV7-3 with TRBJ2-7; TRBD2 aligns across 10 bases. The CDR3 consists of 15 residues. V lost 2 bases and J lost 5; bases outside the gene matches: 6. CDR1 and CDR2 (germline): SGHTA, FQGTGA. The CDR3 nucleotides read TGTGCCAGCAGCTTATTAGCGGGAGGCGCGCACGAGCAGTACTTC. This gives the protein CASSLLAGGAHEQYF.

The chain employs TRBV21-1 and TRBJ1-4; TRBD1 is the table's D call and was not checked against the DNA. TRBV21-1 is given as a pseudogene. CDR3 length: 18 residues. The CDR3, as DNA: TGTGCCAGCAGCAAATGGGGCAGGGGGTTGACCCGCAATGAAAAACTGTTTTTT. This gives the protein CASSKWGRGLTRNEKLFF.

This rearrangement joins TRBV5-1 to TRBJ1-1; D unclear. V lost 5 bases and J 4 bases, leaving 12 bases between the germline ends. The CDR3 covers 13 residues. CDR1 and CDR2 from the germline V gene are SGHRS and YFSETQ. The CDR3: CASSPGSATEAFF. As DNA, the CDR3 is TGCGCCAGCAGTCCGGGGAGTGCCACTGAAGCTTTCTTT.

In regard to this clone: Other DNA sequences in this sample translate to the same CDR3. The gene calls are TRBV7-9 and TRBJ2-5; tentatively, D is TRBD2 (6 bases). V lost 6 bases and J lost 5, with 10 bases in between. The CDR3 is 12 amino acids. Germline CDR1 SEHNR, CDR2 FQNEAQ (reference sequence). CDR3 sequence reads: CASSSGGETQYF. The CDR3 coding sequence is TGTGCCAGCAGTTCAGGAGGGGAGACCCAGTACTTC.

The chain has TRBV11-3 and TRBJ2-2; 7 bases are a match to TRBD1. Germline V CDR1 and CDR2: SGHNT, YENEEA. The V and J ends lost 4 bases and 0 bases, in that order; junction bases with no gene match: 5. The CDR3 length is 16 residues. CDR3 DNA sequence: TGTGCCAGCAGCTCAATGGGACAGACGAACACCGGGGAGCTGTTTTTT. Encoded protein: CASSSMGQTNTGELFF.

V gene TRBV19 combines with J gene TRBJ2-3; 10 positions agree with TRBD2. This CDR3 region has 14 residues. Germline values: CDR1 LNHDA, CDR2 SQIVND (reference sequence). V was clipped by 4 bases and J by 4 bases; unmatched bases: 2. The CDR3 loop is CASSTLAGPDTQYF. In DNA form, the CDR3 reads TGTGCCAGTAGTACACTAGCGGGACCAGATACGCAGTATTTT.

This clone is categorized as medium-sized (0.01 to 0.1%). The V and J genes are TRBV7-2 and TRBJ2-7; weak D call: TRBD1 (7 bases). The CDR3 loop spans 13 amino acids. The germline V gene has CDR1 SGHTA and CDR2 FQGNSA. The V gene lost 5 bases and the J gene lost 7 bases, with 15 bases spanning the gap. The CDR3 DNA reads TGTGCCAGCAGCCCCAAGACAGGGAGGGAGCAGTACTTC. Protein: CASSPKTGREQYF.

The chain combines TRBV27 with TRBJ2-3; TRBD2 matches at 7 bases. The CDR3 contains 13 residues. V lost 1 base and J lost 5; bases outside the gene matches: 0. Germline CDR1 and CDR2: MNHEY and SMNVEV (reference sequence). Here the CDR3 DNA reads TGTGCCAGCAGTTTATGGGAGGGAGATACGCAGTATTTT. It specifies CASSLWEGDTQYF.

The chain links TRBV27 to TRBJ1-5, with TRBD1 matching 9 bases. Per the germline V gene, CDR1 is MNHEY and CDR2 is SMNVEV (reference sequence). Trimming cost V 11 bases and J 0 bases; bases outside gene matches: 14. This CDR3 contains 17 residues. CDR3 sequence reads: CARSRDRVWDSNQPQHF. CDR3 DNA: TGTGCCCGATCACGGGACAGGGTTTGGGATAGCAATCAGCCCCAGCATTTT.

The chain links TRBV29-1 to TRBJ2-7, with 14 bases matching TRBD2. Trimming cost V 4 bases and J 6 bases; bases outside gene matches: 11. CDR3 length: 16 residues. Germline CDR1 and CDR2: SQVTM and ANQGSEA. The CDR3 loop reads CSVVPGLAGDRLEQYF. CDR3 bases: TGCAGCGTTGTTCCGGGACTAGCGGGAGATCGGCTCGAGCAGTACTTC.

This clone appeared a few times. The chain recombines TRBV23-1 with TRBJ2-4; TRBD1 matches at 7 bases. TRBV23-1 is flagged as an ORF with uncertain function. Trimming cost V 6 bases and J 4 bases; bases outside gene matches: 6. The CDR3 covers 14 residues. This CDR3 reads CASRFRDRKNIQYF. The CDR3 nucleotides read TGCGCCAGCAGATTTAGGGACAGAAAAAACATTCAGTACTTC.

This sequence joins TRBV4-1 and TRBJ2-1; D perhaps matches TRBD2 (6 bases). The CDR3 spans 12 residues. V lost 0 bases, J lost 13 bases, and 10 bases lay in between. From germline, CDR1 is MGHRA and CDR2 YSYEKL. CDR3 in amino acids: CASSQDRREQFF. The CDR3 nucleotides are TGCGCCAGCAGCCAAGATAGGAGGGAACAGTTCTTC.

Remarks on this clone: One end of the junction varies from germline; a read error may be responsible. The rearrangement joins TRBV6-4 to TRBJ1-3; D is undetermined. This CDR3 region has 14 residues. From germline, CDR1 is MRHNA and CDR2 SNTAGT. The CDR3 sequence: CASSYSGSWDTIYF. The CDR3 DNA reads TGTGCCAGCAGTTACTCGGGCAGTTGGGACACCATATATTTT.

The chain carries TRBV5-6 and TRBJ2-7; 12 nucleotides line up with TRBD2. With 2 bases clipped from V and 1 base from J, the junction kept 4 bases outside the gene matches. CDR3 size: 16 residues. Germline V CDR1 and CDR2: SGHDT, YYEEEE. In DNA form, the CDR3 reads TGTGCCAGCAGCTTAGGTCTAGCGGGAGGGTCCTACGAGCAGTACTTC. Protein sequence: CASSLGLAGGSYEQYF.

V and J are TRBV18 and TRBJ2-1; 9 bases match TRBD2. The V segment lost 3 bases and the J segment 1 base; nucleotides outside the gene matches: 13. Per the germline V gene, CDR1 is KGHSH and CDR2 is LQKENI. CDR3 length: 19 residues. The CDR3: CASSPLGETSGSSYNEQFF. The CDR3 coding sequence is TGTGCCAGCTCACCCCTCGGGGAGACTAGCGGAAGTTCCTACAATGAGCAGTTCTTC.

The chain employs TRBV19 and TRBJ2-1, with D possibly TRBD2 on 6 matching bases. This CDR3 has 14 residues. V lost 6 bases and J lost 2, with 11 bases in between. Germline CDR1 reads LNHDA; CDR2 reads SQIVND (reference sequence). As DNA, the CDR3 is TGTGCCAGTAGAGCAGGCGGGACCTACAATGAGCAGTTCTTC. Translated: CASRAGGTYNEQFF.

This clone has more than one count but fewer than ten. The chain couples TRBV27 to TRBJ1-5, with D tentatively TRBD1 (5 bases). Per the germline V gene, CDR1 is MNHEY and CDR2 is SMNVEV (reference sequence). The CDR3 runs 14 residues. Trimming took off 2 bases at V and 5 bases at J, with 10 bases between the two ends. The CDR3 coding sequence is TGTGCCAGCAGTTTAACGGGACTCGATCAGCCCCAGCATTTT. It translates to CASSLTGLDQPQHF.

The rearrangement uses TRBV29-1 and TRBJ2-1; D is perhaps TRBD1 (5 bases). Germline V CDR1 and CDR2: SQVTM, ANQGSEA. The CDR3 sequence is 14 residues long. The V end lost 3 bases, the J end lost 4 bases, and 13 bases lay between the germline ends. The CDR3 DNA reads as TGCAGCGTTGATCATCCGACAGCTTACAATGAGCAGTTCTTC. Protein: CSVDHPTAYNEQFF.

V usage is TRBV2 and J usage is TRBJ1-2; no clear D. This CDR3 has 10 residues. V lost 6 bases and J 7 bases, leaving 6 bases between the germline ends. Germline loops: CDR1 SNHLY, CDR2 FYNNEI. The CDR3 DNA sequence: TGTGCCAGCAGAGAGTTTGGCTACACCTTC. Its protein product is CASREFGYTF.

V and J are TRBV4-3 and TRBJ1-1; a possible D gene is TRBD1 (6 bases). The germline V gene encodes CDR1 LGHNA and CDR2 YSLEER. There are 16 residues in the CDR3. V was shortened by 1 base and J by 5 bases, with 17 bases between the two germline ends. CDR3 in amino acids: CASSQGHKGGITEAFF. DNA for the CDR3: TGCGCCAGCAGCCAAGGTCATAAAGGGGGTATAACTGAAGCTTTCTTT.

The CDR3 region has the DNA TGCAGCGTCTGGCAGGGAATTTACGAGCAGTACTTC. Translated: CSVWQGIYEQYF. The chain couples TRBV29-1 to TRBJ2-7; TRBD1 might be the D (5 bases). Germline CDR1 reads SQVTM; CDR2 reads ANQGSEA. The CDR3 has 12 residues. V dropped 6 bases and J dropped 4 bases, with 13 bases sitting between them.

The J gene is TRBJ2-7, the V gene TRBV7-9; 14 nucleotides agree with TRBD2. Trimming removed 5 bases from V and 3 bases from J; junction bases left unmatched: 9. This CDR3 is 17 amino acids long. From germline, CDR1 is SEHNR and CDR2 FQNEAQ (reference sequence). The DNA of the CDR3 is TGTGCCAGCAGCCCGGGACTAGCGGGAGAATTGGACTACGAGCAGTACTTC. It encodes CASSPGLAGELDYEQYF.

The chain employs TRBV15 and TRBJ1-5, with D unclear. Trimming cost V 3 bases and J 4 bases, with 4 bases left between them. The CDR3 is 12 amino acids. Germline CDR1 is LNHNV and CDR2 is YYDKDF (reference sequence). CDR3 DNA sequence: TGTGCCACCAGCAGCGAGAATCAGCCCCAGCATTTT. This sequence encodes CATSSENQPQHF.

J is TRBJ2-7 and V is TRBV7-9; 10 nucleotides line up with TRBD2. The CDR3 loop spans 17 amino acids. The V and J ends lost 5 bases and 0 bases, in that order; junction bases with no gene match: 10. Germline loops: CDR1 SEHNR, CDR2 FQNEAQ (reference sequence). In DNA, the CDR3 is TGTGCCAGCAGCCCGCCCCCCCTAGCGGGAGTCTCCTACGAGCAGTACTTC. Protein: CASSPPPLAGVSYEQYF.

The chain recombines TRBV28 with TRBJ2-7, with a tentative D call TRBD2 (5 bases). The germline V gene has CDR1 MDHEN and CDR2 SYDVKM. Trimming took off 3 bases at V and 3 bases at J, with 9 bases between the two ends. The CDR3 has 13 residues. The CDR3 region has the DNA TGTGCCAGCAGTTTGGAGGTTCTCTACGAGCAGTACTTC. Protein product: CASSLEVLYEQYF.

The rearrangement uses TRBV7-6 and TRBJ2-1; no reliable D call. CDR3 length: 15 residues. V was cut by 5 bases and J by 4 bases, with 15 bases left in between. Germline V gene data show CDR1 as SGHVS and CDR2 as FNYEAQ. This CDR3 is CASSESLAEYNEQFF. Written as DNA, the CDR3 is TGTGCCAGCAGCGAAAGCCTGGCGGAGTACAATGAGCAGTTCTTC.